The 22 T cell receptor beta chains given below trace back to one sample, sequenced in a study of blood T cell repertoires in COVID-19. Data came from immunoSEQ multiplex PCR; TCRdb stores just in-frame clones and leaves some out. The sample includes tens of thousands of clones, around 94% of them seen just once. Sample: peripheral blood. Every receptor here comes from a human donor in a cohort sampled during active COVID-19.

The chain combines TRBV2 with TRBJ2-1; the match to TRBD2 covers 8 bases. The CDR3 loop spans 15 amino acids. The J segment lost 4 bases and the V segment lost 2 bases, leaving 4 bases of the junction unmatched. CDR1 is SNHLY, CDR2 FYNNEI, per germline. The CDR3 loop is CASSELSGGYNEQFF. Here the CDR3 DNA reads TGTGCCAGCAGTGAACTCAGCGGGGGATACAATGAGCAGTTCTTC.

This clone came up a few times. V is TRBV7-6 and J is TRBJ2-3; the D gene is possibly TRBD2 (6 bases). The CDR3 is 15 amino acids. V was cut by 6 bases and J by 2 bases, with 15 bases left in between. Germline V gives CDR1 SGHVS, CDR2 FNYEAQ. CDR3 amino acids: CASSLGGPYTDTQYF. CDR3 DNA: TGTGCCAGCAGTTTGGGGGGACCTTACACAGATACGCAGTATTTT.

The chain uses TRBV6-6 and TRBJ1-1; the D is unclear. The V gene lost 8 bases and the J gene lost 2 bases, with 18 bases spanning the gap. The CDR3 has 15 amino acids. CDR1 is MNHNY, CDR2 SVGAGI, per germline (reference sequence). The CDR3: CASVNAARQNTEAFF. Written as DNA, the CDR3 is TGTGCCAGCGTAAATGCGGCGAGGCAAAACACTGAAGCTTTCTTT.

The chain employs TRBV28 and TRBJ2-2; 9 bases match TRBD1. This CDR3 has 15 residues. The ends lost 5 bases at V and 1 base at J; junction bases unmatched: 2. Germline lookup yields CDR1 MDHEN and CDR2 SYDVKM. The CDR3 DNA sequence: TGTGCCAGCAGTACGGGACAGGGGAACACCGGGGAGCTGTTTTTT. Its translation: CASSTGQGNTGELFF.

The table lists this clone with a count of one. One end of the junction varies from germline; a read error may be responsible. The chain joins TRBV5-4 to TRBJ2-5; D possibly corresponds to TRBD2 (6 bases). In germline, CDR1 is SGHNT, CDR2 YYREEE (reference sequence). The CDR3 extends over 12 amino acids. The CDR3 bases are TGTGCCAGCAGCCCGGAGGGTCCCGACGAGGACTTC. This codes for CASSPEGPDEDF.

The gene calls are TRBV11-2 and TRBJ2-3, with TRBD2 matching 10 bases. From germline, CDR1 is SGHAT and CDR2 FQNNGV. Trimming took 4 bases from V and 0 from J; bases not matched to a gene: 4. The CDR3 totals 16 residues. The CDR3 DNA follows: TGTGCCAGCAGCTCGGGGACTAGCGAAAGCACAGATACGCAGTATTTT. Amino acid sequence: CASSSGTSESTDTQYF.

The chain is built from TRBV18 and TRBJ2-5; D ambiguous. The CDR3 consists of 12 residues. The ends were cut back, 6 bases at V and 4 bases at J, with 9 bases in the middle. Germline assignment: CDR1 KGHSH and CDR2 LQKENI. The chain's CDR3 is CASSLSRETQYF. The CDR3 DNA follows: TGTGCCAGCTCCCTATCCCGAGAGACCCAGTACTTC.

The chain combines TRBV25-1 with TRBJ1-6; D not certain. Germline CDR1 MGHDK, CDR2 SYGVNS. Between the trimmed V and J ends, which lost 2 bases and 9 bases, there was a span of 11 bases. The CDR3 loop spans 14 amino acids. The CDR3 sequence: CASSERRESSPLHF. In DNA, the CDR3 is TGTGCCAGCAGTGAAAGGAGGGAAAGTTCACCCCTCCACTTT.

V is TRBV6-6 and J is TRBJ2-3; 7 bases are shared with TRBD2. V gave up 7 bases and J gave up 4 bases; unmatched junction bases: 8. This CDR3 comprises 14 residues. The germline V gene has CDR1 MNHNY and CDR2 SVGAGI (reference sequence). The CDR3 here is CASTQRLAADTQYF. DNA of the CDR3: TGTGCCAGCACCCAACGGCTAGCGGCAGATACGCAGTATTTT.

The chain links TRBV28 to TRBJ1-5; D unclear. Germline loops: CDR1 MDHEN, CDR2 SYDVKM. CDR3 length: 14 amino acids. V dropped 6 bases and J dropped 1 base, with 10 bases sitting between them. The CDR3 DNA reads TGTGCCAGCAGCTTCAGAGGGAGCAATCAGCCCCAGCATTTT. Its protein is CASSFRGSNQPQHF.

The chain recombines TRBV13 with TRBJ2-7; TRBD1 matches at 7 bases. Trimming removed 5 bases from V and 5 bases from J; junction bases left unmatched: 9. The CDR3 is 14 amino acids. CDR1 is PRHDT and CDR2 is FYEKMQ in the germline V gene (reference sequence). CDR3 in amino acids: CASSPEQGINEQYF. DNA for the CDR3: TGTGCCAGCAGCCCGGAACAGGGGATCAACGAGCAGTACTTC.

The table lists this clone with a count of one. This sequence joins TRBV30 and TRBJ2-6; perhaps TRBD2 as D (6 bases). CDR1 and CDR2 (germline): GTSNPN, SVGIG (reference sequence). V lost 1 base and J lost 2, with 15 bases in between. CDR3 length: 17 residues. CDR3 sequence (DNA): TGTGCCTGGAGTGGCGGGACTCTCACCCCTGGGGCCAACGTCCTGACTTTC. It codes for CAWSGGTLTPGANVLTF.

This clone was recorded a few times. V is TRBV18 and J is TRBJ1-2; D may be TRBD1 (6 bases). V lost 2 bases and J 4 bases, leaving 8 bases between the germline ends. This CDR3 has 13 residues. Per the germline V gene, CDR1 is KGHSH and CDR2 is LQKENI. The CDR3, as DNA: TGTGCCAGCTCACCAGACAGGAGCTATGGCTACACCTTC. Translating it yields CASSPDRSYGYTF.

The V and J genes are TRBV12-3 or TRBV12-4 and TRBJ1-1; D unresolved. The V end lost 6 bases, the J end lost 0 bases, and 5 bases lay between the germline ends. This CDR3 has 12 amino acids. The CDR3 nucleotides are TGTGCCAGCAGCCGCGTGAACACTGAAGCTTTCTTT. Encoded protein: CASSRVNTEAFF.

V gene TRBV30 combines with J gene TRBJ2-3; TRBD2 matches 8 bases. CDR1 GTSNPN and CDR2 SVGIG come from the germline V gene (reference sequence). The V segment lost 2 bases and the J segment 2 bases; nucleotides outside the gene matches: 6. The CDR3 loop spans 15 amino acids. This chain's CDR3 is CAWSHGRADTDTQYF. CDR3 nucleotides: TGTGCCTGGAGTCACGGGAGGGCAGACACAGATACGCAGTATTTT.

This clone was seen once. This chain connects TRBV5-1 to TRBJ2-1; 16 nucleotides agree with TRBD2. CDR1 is SGHRS, CDR2 YFSETQ, per germline. With V trimmed by 2 bases and J by 8 bases, 1 base remained unmatched. This CDR3 has 15 amino acids. CDR3 sequence reads: CASSFGTSGRDEQFF. Here the CDR3 DNA reads TGCGCCAGCAGCTTTGGGACTAGCGGGAGGGATGAGCAGTTCTTC.

As to this clone: The same CDR3 can be traced to other DNA sequences in this sample. The rearrangement uses TRBV6-1 and TRBJ2-1, with 8 bases that match TRBD2. Germline-derived CDR1 and CDR2 are MNHNS and SASEGT. The CDR3 is 15 amino acids. V was pared by 3 bases and J by 4 bases, with 5 bases of the junction left unmatched. CDR3 coding DNA: TGTGCCAGCAGTGAGCTACTAGCGGAGTACAATGAGCAGTTCTTC. This codes for CASSELLAEYNEQFF.

V and J are TRBV15 and TRBJ2-3, with 10 bases matching TRBD2. The V segment lost 10 bases and the J segment 2 bases; nucleotides outside the gene matches: 6. Looked up from germline, CDR1 is LNHNV and CDR2 is YYDKDF (reference sequence). The CDR3 length is 14 residues. CDR3 DNA sequence: TGTGCCATAAAACTAGCGGGGATCACAGATACGCAGTATTTT. As protein: CAIKLAGITDTQYF.

The chain employs TRBV19 and TRBJ1-2; 8 nucleotides match TRBD1. J was trimmed by 7 bases and V by 8 bases; bases with no gene match: 9. Germline V CDR1 and CDR2: LNHDA, SQIVND (reference sequence). This CDR3 comprises 13 residues. The CDR3 region is CASETGEGLGYTF. CDR3 DNA sequence: TGTGCCAGTGAGACAGGGGAGGGGCTTGGCTACACCTTC.

The chain recombines TRBV6-5 with TRBJ1-5; D unresolved. The CDR3 sequence is 12 residues long. CDR1 MNHEY and CDR2 SVGAGI come from the germline V gene. V was cut by 4 bases and J by 7 bases, with 8 bases left in between. The CDR3 sequence: CASSFGRQPQHF. The CDR3 bases are TGTGCCAGCAGTTTCGGGAGACAGCCCCAGCATTTT.

The chain uses TRBV7-2 and TRBJ1-1; the match to TRBD1 covers 7 bases. Germline-derived CDR1 and CDR2 are SGHTA and FQGNSA. The V gene end was trimmed by 1 base and the J gene end by 4 bases; junction bases not matched to a gene: 6. This CDR3 region has 15 residues. Here the CDR3 reads CASSLGGAGGTEAFF. The CDR3 nucleotides are TGTGCCAGCAGCTTAGGCGGGGCAGGGGGCACTGAAGCTTTCTTT. The full variable domain, rest sourced from reference TRBV7-2 and TRBJ1-1, is GAGVSQSPSNKVTEKGKDVELRCDPISGHTALYWYRQSLGQGLEFLIYFQGNSAPDKSGLPSDRFSAERTGGSVSTLTIQRTQQEDSAVYLCASSLGGAGGTEAFFGQGTRLTVV.

Comments on this clone: A read error may produce the germline difference seen at one junction end. The chain couples TRBV7-7 to TRBJ2-5, with 7 bases lining up with TRBD2. The length of the CDR3 is 14 residues. From germline, CDR1 is SSHAT and CDR2 FNYEAQ (reference sequence). The CDR3 coding sequence is TGTGCTAGCAGCTTCGGGGGGAGAGGAGAGACCCAGTACTTC. This gives the protein CASSFGGRGETQYF.